Presented here are 5 T cell receptor beta chains from one specimen sequenced in a study of Tregs in tolerant kidney transplant recipients. Measured with immunoSEQ multiplex PCR; TCRdb has only the in-frame clones, and not every one. The table lists around 3,000 clones. These receptors' antigens are unknown. Recipient PBMCs carried a CFSE label and met irradiated graft donor PBMCs for about six days before FACS sorting. The starting material was CD8+ T cells from blood cultured with allogeneic cells, obtained before the transplant. These receptors were collected from a human patient who received a combined kidney and bone marrow transplant.

A remark on this clone: The read finishes 3 residues shy of the CDR3 end, and the germline J gene is used to complete it. This chain uses TRBV13 with TRBJ1-2; D gene uncertain. Germline loops: CDR1 PRHDT, CDR2 FYEKMQ (reference sequence). Trimming took 5 bases from V and 3 from J, leaving 7 bases between them. The CDR3 is 12 amino acids. Here the CDR3 reads CASSPRDYGYTF. The DNA read from the CDR3 is TGTGCCAGCAGCCCACGGGACTATGGC.

In terms of frequency, this clone is medium-sized. The CDR3 end falls 3 residues outside the read, so it is completed with the germline J gene. V and J are TRBV6-1 and TRBJ2-7; D ambiguous. Germline V lookup: CDR1 MNHNS, CDR2 SASEGT. Trimming shortened V by 1 base and J by 2 bases, and 12 bases separated the two germline ends. There are 15 residues in the CDR3. The covered CDR3 bases are TGTGCCAGCAGTGAAGGGGCAGCCCCCACCTACGAG. Translated: CASSEGAAPTYE. The whole CDR3 reads CASSEGAAPTYEQYF.

Regarding this clone: The CDR3 goes on 3 residues after the read ends, and that part is filled in from the germline J gene. J is TRBJ1-2 and V is TRBV11-2; D gene unclear. CDR3 length: 13 residues. V gave up 1 base and J gave up 4 bases, with 7 bases separating them. Looked up from germline, CDR1 is SGHAT and CDR2 is FQNNGV. CDR3 residues: CASSLGNSYGYTF. The part of the CDR3 DNA that was read is TGTGCCAGCAGCTTAGGAAACAGCTATGGC.

Turning to this clone: The CDR3 end falls 3 residues outside the read, so it is completed with the germline J gene. The rearrangement uses TRBV12-3 or TRBV12-4 and TRBJ1-5, with 7 nucleotides matching TRBD1. J was trimmed by 3 bases and V by 2 bases; bases with no gene match: 10. The CDR3 is 17 residues long. CDR3 sequence reads: CASSLNRGTQPNQPQHF. CDR3 DNA (partial): TGTGCCAGCAGTTTAAACAGGGGCACCCAGCCCAATCAGCCC.

Remarks on this clone: The missing CDR3 end, 3 residues past where the read stops, is filled in from the germline J gene. The J gene is TRBJ1-4, the V gene TRBV28; weak D call: TRBD1 (5 bases). V was pared by 7 bases and J by 1 base, with 13 bases between. Germline CDR1 is MDHEN and CDR2 is SYDVKM. This CDR3 contains 15 residues. CDR3 sequence: CASTPQGVTNEKLFF. The CDR3 DNA, read in part, is TGTGCCAGCACCCCCCAAGGGGTAACTAATGAAAAA.